These 17 T cell receptor gamma chains share one sample of origin, sequenced in a study of Vδ1+ human thymocytes. Points from the study as a whole: In the thymus, TRG and TRD repertoires looked highly polyclonal with Gaussian CDR3 lengths.

These TCRs are of unknown antigen specificity. Sequences come from RNA converted to cDNA by reverse transcription. Pooled V-gene forward primers with one constant-region reverse primer generated the CDR3 amplicons by multiplex PCR. TCRdb fed the multiplex PCR reads to CATT. The table includes tens of thousands of gamma-chain clones, 20% detected once. The sample was Vdelta1+ gamma-delta thymocytes from the thymus. Subset given: FACS-sorted CD3+ TCRalphabeta- TCRVdelta1+ TCRVdelta2- thymocytes. The receptors originated from a girl less than two years old who had congenital heart surgery.

About this clone: A much bigger clone sits one base away, suggesting this may be a read error. The chain employs TRGV5 and TRGJ1 or TRGJ2. CDR1 VINAFY and CDR2 YDVSNSKD come from the germline V gene. The CDR3 length is 13 residues. V was clipped by 3 bases and J by 6 bases; unmatched bases: 8. The CDR3 DNA is TGTGCCACCTGGGACGGGGATTGTTATAAGAAACTCTTT. Translating gives CATWDGDCYKKLF.

In its sample, this clone was seen a few times. The same CDR3 arises from other DNA sequences in this sample as well. The chain uses TRGV2 and TRGJ1 or TRGJ2. From germline, CDR1 is EGSNGY and CDR2 YDSYNSKV. This CDR3 is 14 amino acids long. V shed 0 bases and J 7 bases; nucleotides not matched to a gene: 9. The CDR3 DNA follows: TGTGCCACCTGGGACGGGCCGGGGGTATATAAGAAACTCTTT. Translated, it gives CATWDGPGVYKKLF.

The V call is TRGV3, the J call TRGJ1 or TRGJ2. Germline V gene sequence: CDR1 VTNTFY, CDR2 YDVSTARD (reference sequence). V was clipped by 3 bases and J by 10 bases; unmatched bases: 12. This CDR3 spans 13 amino acids. The CDR3 here is CATWDPGRGKKLF. DNA of the CDR3: TGTGCCACCTGGGACCCCGGGCGGGGGAAGAAACTCTTT.

This clone has more than one count but fewer than ten. The chain has TRGV4 and TRGJ1 or TRGJ2. Trimming cost V 0 bases and J 7 bases; bases outside gene matches: 6. The CDR3 loop spans 13 amino acids. Germline V gives CDR1 EGSTGY, CDR2 YDSYTSSV. This CDR3 reads CATWDGQDYKKLF. CDR3 nucleotide sequence: TGTGCCACCTGGGATGGGCAAGACTATAAGAAACTCTTT.

This clone was counted only a few times. V is TRGV3 and J is TRGJ1 or TRGJ2. Germline V CDR1 and CDR2: VTNTFY, YDVSTARD (reference sequence). V lost 1 base, J lost 8 bases, and 14 bases stayed unmatched. The CDR3 runs 15 residues. The DNA for the CDR3 is TGTGCCACCTGGGACAGCGACCGGATCTTCCATAAGAAACTCTTT. It encodes CATWDSDRIFHKKLF.

The chain is built from TRGV3 and TRGJ1 or TRGJ2. This CDR3 region has 14 residues. CDR1 VTNTFY and CDR2 YDVSTARD come from the germline V gene (reference sequence). The V gene end was trimmed by 3 bases and the J gene end by 3 bases; junction bases not matched to a gene: 8. The CDR3 coding sequence is TGTGCCACCTGGGACGGGAGGGCTTATTATAAGAAACTCTTT. Residues: CATWDGRAYYKKLF.

A few counts support this clone. V is TRGV4 and J is TRGJ1 or TRGJ2. This CDR3 region has 13 residues. Germline loops: CDR1 EGSTGY, CDR2 YDSYTSSV. V dropped 0 bases and J dropped 8; count of bases not matched to a gene: 7. CDR3 DNA: TGTGCCACCTGGGATGGGCCGAGGCATAAGAAACTCTTT. Translating it yields CATWDGPRHKKLF.

This clone was found a few times. Additional DNA sequences in this sample encode the identical CDR3. The genes are TRGV9 and TRGJ1 or TRGJ2. In germline, CDR1 is GITISATS, CDR2 ISYDGTV (reference sequence). The CDR3 contains 13 residues. J was trimmed by 2 bases and V by 2 bases; bases with no gene match: 3. The CDR3 here is CALWEGYYYKKLF. The CDR3 DNA reads TGTGCCTTGTGGGAGGGCTATTATTATAAGAAACTCTTT.

This clone was observed a handful of times. This chain links TRGV9 with TRGJ1 or TRGJ2. This CDR3 comprises 14 residues. Trimming cost V 4 bases and J 4 bases; bases outside gene matches: 10. Germline V lookup: CDR1 GITISATS, CDR2 ISYDGTV (reference sequence). The CDR3 protein is CALWDRRAYYKKLF. The CDR3 nucleotides read TGTGCCTTGTGGGATCGCAGAGCATATTATAAGAAACTCTTT.

Only a few counts were recorded for this clone. The same CDR3 also results from other DNA sequences found in this sample. V and J are TRGV9 and TRGJ1 or TRGJ2. CDR1 and CDR2 from the germline V gene are GITISATS and ISYDGTV (reference sequence). The CDR3 runs 12 residues. V was pared by 4 bases and J by 4 bases, with 4 bases of the junction left unmatched. As DNA, the CDR3 is TGTGCCTTGTGGGATTTCTATTATAAGAAACTCTTT. It translates to CALWDFYYKKLF.

Of note for this clone: Compared with germline, one end of the junction differs, possibly owing to a read error. The chain recombines TRGV9 with TRGJ1 or TRGJ2. This CDR3 is built from 14 residues. From germline, CDR1 is GITISATS and CDR2 ISYDGTV (reference sequence). The CDR3, as DNA: TGTGCTTTGTGGGACCCTCCAACTTATTATAAGAAACTCTTT. As protein: CALWDPPTYYKKLF.

The V gene is TRGV2, the J gene TRGJ1 or TRGJ2. Germline V CDR1 and CDR2: EGSNGY, YDSYNSKV. With 8 bases clipped from V and 5 bases from J, the junction kept 9 bases outside the gene matches. The CDR3 length is 12 residues. In DNA, the CDR3 is TGTGCCACCTCCCCTGGGGATTATAAGAAACTCTTT. As protein: CATSPGDYKKLF.

On this clone itself: The same CDR3 arises from other DNA sequences in this sample as well. The rearrangement links TRGV4 to TRGJ1 or TRGJ2. Per germline, CDR1 EGSTGY and CDR2 YDSYTSSV. V lost 4 bases to trimming and J lost 3 bases; unmatched junction nucleotides: 6. This CDR3 contains 13 residues. Written as DNA, the CDR3 is TGTGCCACCTGGGACGAATCTTATTATAAGAAACTCTTT. Encoded protein: CATWDESYYKKLF.

This chain joins TRGV5 and TRGJP. The CDR3 contains 18 residues. Trimming took 0 bases from V and 1 from J; bases not matched to a gene: 3. Germline V gene lookup returns CDR1 VINAFY and CDR2 YDVSNSKD. The DNA of the CDR3 is TGTGCCACCTGGGACAGGCGAGGGCAAGAGTTGGGCAAAAAAATCAAGGTATTT. Translating it yields CATWDRRGQELGKKIKVF.

Concerning this clone: This sequence may be a read error, since a much larger clone differs from it by one base. This sample also contains other DNA sequences that code for the same CDR3. This sequence joins TRGV3 and TRGJ1 or TRGJ2. CDR1 and CDR2 from the germline V gene are VTNTFY and YDVSTARD (reference sequence). The CDR3 has 14 residues. Trimming cost V 1 base and J 2 bases; bases outside gene matches: 5. The CDR3 spells CATWDRPDYYKKLF. As DNA, the CDR3 is TGTGCCACCTGGGACAGACCGGATTATTATAAGAAACTCTTT.

This clone has a handful of counts. The V gene is TRGV3, the J gene TRGJ1 or TRGJ2. The CDR3 has 14 residues. The trim removed 0 bases at V and 6 bases at J, leaving 8 bases unmatched. The germline V gene encodes CDR1 VTNTFY and CDR2 YDVSTARD (reference sequence). CDR3 loop: CATWDRPYSYKKLF. CDR3 in DNA: TGTGCCACCTGGGACAGGCCGTACAGTTATAAGAAACTCTTT.

J is TRGJP2 and V is TRGV4. This CDR3 is built from 15 residues. V shed 2 bases, J shed 2 bases, and the junction held 5 bases outside the gene matches. Germline CDR1 is EGSTGY and CDR2 is YDSYTSSV. The CDR3, as DNA: TGTGCCACCTGGGATGCGACAAGTAGTGATTGGATCAAGACGTTT. Its protein product is CATWDATSSDWIKTF.